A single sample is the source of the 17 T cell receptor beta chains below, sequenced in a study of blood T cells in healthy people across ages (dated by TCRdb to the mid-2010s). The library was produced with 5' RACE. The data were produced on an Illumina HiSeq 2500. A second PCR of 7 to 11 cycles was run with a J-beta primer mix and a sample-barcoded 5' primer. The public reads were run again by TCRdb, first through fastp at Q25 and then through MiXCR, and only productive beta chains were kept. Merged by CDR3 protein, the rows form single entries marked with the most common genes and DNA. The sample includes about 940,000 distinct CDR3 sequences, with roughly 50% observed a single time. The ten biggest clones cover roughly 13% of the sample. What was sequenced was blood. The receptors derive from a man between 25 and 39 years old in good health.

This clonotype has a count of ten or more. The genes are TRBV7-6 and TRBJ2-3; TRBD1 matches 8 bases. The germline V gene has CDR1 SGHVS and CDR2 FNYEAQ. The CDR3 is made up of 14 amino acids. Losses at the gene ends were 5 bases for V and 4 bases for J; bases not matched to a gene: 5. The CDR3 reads CASSAGQGADTQYF. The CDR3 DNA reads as TGTGCCAGCAGCGCCGGACAGGGCGCAGATACGCAGTATTTT.

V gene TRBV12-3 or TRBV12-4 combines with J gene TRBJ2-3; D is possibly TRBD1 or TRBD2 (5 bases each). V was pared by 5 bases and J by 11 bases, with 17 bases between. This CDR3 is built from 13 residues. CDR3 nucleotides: TGTGCCAGCAGTCCTTGGATCGGGGACGGGCAGTATTTT. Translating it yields CASSPWIGDGQYF.

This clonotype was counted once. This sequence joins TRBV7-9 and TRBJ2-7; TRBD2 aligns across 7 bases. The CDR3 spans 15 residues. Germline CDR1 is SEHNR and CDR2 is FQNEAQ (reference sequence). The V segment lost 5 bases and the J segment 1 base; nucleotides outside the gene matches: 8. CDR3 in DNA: TGTGCCAGCAGCCCCGGGAGGCAGATATCCTACGAGCAGTACTTC. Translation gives CASSPGRQISYEQYF.

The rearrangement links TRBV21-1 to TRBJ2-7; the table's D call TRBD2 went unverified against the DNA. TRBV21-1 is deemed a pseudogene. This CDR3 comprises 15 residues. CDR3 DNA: TGTGCCAGCAGCCATCGACTAGCGCGAGCCTACGAGCAGTACTTC. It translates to CASSHRLARAYEQYF.

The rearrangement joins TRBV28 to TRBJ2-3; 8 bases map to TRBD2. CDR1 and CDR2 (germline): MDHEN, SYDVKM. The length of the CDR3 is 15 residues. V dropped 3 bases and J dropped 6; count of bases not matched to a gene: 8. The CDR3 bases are TGTGCCAGCAGTTTTTCGACGGGGGGGGCTGATACGCAGTATTTT. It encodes CASSFSTGGADTQYF.

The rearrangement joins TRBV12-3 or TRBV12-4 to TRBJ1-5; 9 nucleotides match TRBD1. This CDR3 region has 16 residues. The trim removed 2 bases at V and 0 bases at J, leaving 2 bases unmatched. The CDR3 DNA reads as TGTGCCAGCAGTTTACGGACAGGGGATAGCAATCAGCCCCAGCATTTT. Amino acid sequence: CASSLRTGDSNQPQHF.

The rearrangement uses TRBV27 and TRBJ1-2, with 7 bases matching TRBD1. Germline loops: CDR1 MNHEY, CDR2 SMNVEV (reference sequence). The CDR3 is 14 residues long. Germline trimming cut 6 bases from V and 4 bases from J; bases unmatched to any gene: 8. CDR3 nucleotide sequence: TGTGCCAGCAGCTTCCGGGACAGCCCCTATGGCTACACCTTC. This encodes CASSFRDSPYGYTF.

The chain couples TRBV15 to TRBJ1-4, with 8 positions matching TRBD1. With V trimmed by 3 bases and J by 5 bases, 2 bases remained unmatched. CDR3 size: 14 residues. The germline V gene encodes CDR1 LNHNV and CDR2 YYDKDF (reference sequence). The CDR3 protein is CATSSGQGNEKLFF. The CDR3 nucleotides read TGTGCCACCAGCAGTGGACAGGGAAATGAAAAACTGTTTTTT. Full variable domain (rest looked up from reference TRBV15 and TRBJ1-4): DAMVIQNPRYQVTQFGKPVTLSCSQTLNHNVMYWYQQKSSQAPKLLFHYYDKDFNNEADTPDNFQSRRPNTSFCFLDIRSPGLGDTAMYLCATSSGQGNEKLFFGSGTQLSVL.

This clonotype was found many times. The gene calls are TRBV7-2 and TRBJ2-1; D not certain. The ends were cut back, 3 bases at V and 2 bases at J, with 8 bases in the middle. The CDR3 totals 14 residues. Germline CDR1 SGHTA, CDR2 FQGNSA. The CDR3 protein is CASSLASPYNEQFF. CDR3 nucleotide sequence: TGTGCCAGCAGCTTGGCGAGCCCCTACAATGAGCAGTTCTTC. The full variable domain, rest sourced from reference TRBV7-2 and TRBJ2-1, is GAGVSQSPSNKVTEKGKDVELRCDPISGHTALYWYRQSLGQGLEFLIYFQGNSAPDKSGLPSDRFSAERTGGSVSTLTIQRTQQEDSAVYLCASSLASPYNEQFFGPGTRLTVL.

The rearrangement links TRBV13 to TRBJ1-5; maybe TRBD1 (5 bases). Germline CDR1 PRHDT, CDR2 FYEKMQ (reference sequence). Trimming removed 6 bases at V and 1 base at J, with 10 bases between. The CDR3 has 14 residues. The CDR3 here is CASSSQVSNQPQHF. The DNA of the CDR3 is TGTGCCAGCAGTTCACAGGTCAGCAATCAGCCCCAGCATTTT. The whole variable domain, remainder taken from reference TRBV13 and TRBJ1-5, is AAGVIQSPRHLIKEKRETATLKCYPIPRHDTVYWYQQGPGQDPQFLISFYEKMQSDKGSIPDRFSAQQFSDYHSELNMSSLELGDSALYFCASSSQVSNQPQHFGDGTRLSIL.

The CDR3: CASSQDYRGLNEQFF. The CDR3 DNA is TGTGCCAGCAGCCAAGATTATAGGGGGCTGAATGAGCAGTTCTTC. V gene TRBV3-1 combines with J gene TRBJ2-1; 7 bases are shared with TRBD1. The CDR3 runs to 15 residues. Trimming cost V 0 bases and J 7 bases; bases outside gene matches: 6. Germline CDR1 is LGHDT and CDR2 is YNNKEL (reference sequence).

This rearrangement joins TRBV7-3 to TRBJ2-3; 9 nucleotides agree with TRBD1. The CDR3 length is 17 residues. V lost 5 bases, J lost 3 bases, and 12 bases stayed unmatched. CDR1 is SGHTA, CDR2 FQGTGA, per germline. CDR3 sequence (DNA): TGTGCCAGCAGCCCAACCCCCGGGACAGGGCCTACAGATACGCAGTATTTT. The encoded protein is CASSPTPGTGPTDTQYF.

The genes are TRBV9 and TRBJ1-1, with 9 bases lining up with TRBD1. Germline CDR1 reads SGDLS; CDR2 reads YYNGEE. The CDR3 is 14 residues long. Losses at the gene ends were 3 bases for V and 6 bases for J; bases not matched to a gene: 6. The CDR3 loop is CASSDFRQGAEAFF. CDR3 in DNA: TGTGCCAGCAGCGATTTCCGACAGGGGGCTGAAGCTTTCTTT.

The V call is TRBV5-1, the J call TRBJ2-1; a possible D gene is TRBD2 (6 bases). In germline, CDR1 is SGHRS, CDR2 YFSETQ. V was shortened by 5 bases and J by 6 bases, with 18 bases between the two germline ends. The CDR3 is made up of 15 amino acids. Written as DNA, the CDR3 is TGCGCCAGCAGTTCGGGGGATGAAGTTGGCAATGAGCAGTTCTTC. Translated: CASSSGDEVGNEQFF. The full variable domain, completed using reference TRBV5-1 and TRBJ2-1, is KAGVTQTPRYLIKTRGQQVTLSCSPISGHRSVSWYQQTPGQGLQFLFEYFSETQRNKGNFPGRFSGRQFSNSRSEMNVSTLELGDSALYLCASSSGDEVGNEQFFGPGTRLTVL.

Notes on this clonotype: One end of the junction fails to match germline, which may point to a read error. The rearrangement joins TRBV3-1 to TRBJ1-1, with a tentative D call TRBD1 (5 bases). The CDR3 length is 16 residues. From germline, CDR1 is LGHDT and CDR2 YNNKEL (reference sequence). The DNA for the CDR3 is TGTGCCAGCAGCCGCGTCATGGGGGTAAAGAACACTGAAGTTTTCTTT. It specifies CASSRVMGVKNTEVFF.

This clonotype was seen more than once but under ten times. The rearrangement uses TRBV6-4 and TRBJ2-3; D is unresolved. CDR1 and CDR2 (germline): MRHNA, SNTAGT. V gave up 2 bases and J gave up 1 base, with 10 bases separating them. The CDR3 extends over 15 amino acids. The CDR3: CASSDMGRGTDTQYF. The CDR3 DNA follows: TGTGCCAGCAGTGACATGGGCCGAGGCACAGATACGCAGTATTTT.

The CDR3 DNA is TGTGCCAGCAGTTCACAGAGAAGTGGGTCAGATACGCAGTATTTT. Translation gives CASSSQRSGSDTQYF. This chain connects TRBV12-3 or TRBV12-4 to TRBJ2-3; D is ambiguous. The V end lost 4 bases, the J end lost 4 bases, and 15 bases lay between the germline ends. CDR3 size: 15 residues.